This TCR beta chain came from a study of blood T cells in healthy people across ages. This clonotype was found a few times. A second PCR of 7 to 11 cycles used a sample-barcoded 5' primer and a J-beta primer mix. Each CDR3 protein is one row after TCRdb ran MiXCR on the 5' RACE reads. The profile shows some 700,000 distinct CDR3 sequences, around a fifth of them singletons. The CDR3 runs 12 residues. CDR1 SGHVS and CDR2 FQNEAQ come from the germline V gene. No fewer than 6 million PBMCs went into each sample. Sequences were obtained from blood. This TCR was sampled from a man between 70 and 80 years old in good health. This sequence joins TRBV7-8 and TRBJ2-5; no clear D. The DNA end lines up better with TRBJ2-1; the J call may be wrong. CDR3 DNA sequence: TGTGCCAGCAGCTTAGCGGATGGGGAGCAGTTCTTC. Encoded protein: CASSLADGEQFF.